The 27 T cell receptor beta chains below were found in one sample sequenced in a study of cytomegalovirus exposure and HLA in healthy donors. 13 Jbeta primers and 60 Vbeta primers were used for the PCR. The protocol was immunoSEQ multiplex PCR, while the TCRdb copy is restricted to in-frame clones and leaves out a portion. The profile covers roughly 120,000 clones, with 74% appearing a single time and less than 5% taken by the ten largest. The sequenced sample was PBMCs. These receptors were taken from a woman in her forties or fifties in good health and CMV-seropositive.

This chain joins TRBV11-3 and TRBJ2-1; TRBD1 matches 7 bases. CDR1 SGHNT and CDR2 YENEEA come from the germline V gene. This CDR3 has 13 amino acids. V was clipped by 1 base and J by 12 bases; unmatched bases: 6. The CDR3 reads CASSLVGDSMQFF. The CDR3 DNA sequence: TGTGCCAGCAGCTTAGTTGGGGACAGCATGCAGTTCTTC.

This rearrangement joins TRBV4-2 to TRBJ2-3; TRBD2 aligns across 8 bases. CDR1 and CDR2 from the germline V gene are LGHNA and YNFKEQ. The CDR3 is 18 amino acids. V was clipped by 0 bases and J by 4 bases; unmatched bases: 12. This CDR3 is CASSQDLSSGGRADTQYF. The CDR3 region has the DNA TGTGCCAGCAGCCAAGATTTATCTTCGGGGGGGCGAGCAGATACGCAGTATTTT.

CDR3 nucleotides: TGTGCCAGCAGTTCCCCCCAGCGGGGGGGAAACAATGAGCAGTTCTTC. Translation gives CASSSPQRGGNNEQFF. The chain employs TRBV6-5 and TRBJ2-1, with 10 bases lining up with TRBD2. The V and J ends lost 4 bases and 5 bases, in that order; junction bases with no gene match: 8. The CDR3 spans 16 residues. The germline V gene has CDR1 MNHEY and CDR2 SVGAGI.

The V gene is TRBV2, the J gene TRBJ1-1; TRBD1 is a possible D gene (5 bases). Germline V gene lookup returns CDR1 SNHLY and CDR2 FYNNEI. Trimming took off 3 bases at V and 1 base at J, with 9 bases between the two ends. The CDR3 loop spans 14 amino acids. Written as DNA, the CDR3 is TGTGCCAGCAGTGACAGGGTAGGGAACACTGAAGCTTTCTTT. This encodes CASSDRVGNTEAFF.

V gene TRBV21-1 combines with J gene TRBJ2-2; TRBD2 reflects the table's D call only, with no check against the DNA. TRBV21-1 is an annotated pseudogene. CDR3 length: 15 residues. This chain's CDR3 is CASSRERGGTGELFF. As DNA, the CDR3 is TGTGCCAGCAGCAGGGAGCGGGGGGGCACCGGGGAGCTGTTTTTT.

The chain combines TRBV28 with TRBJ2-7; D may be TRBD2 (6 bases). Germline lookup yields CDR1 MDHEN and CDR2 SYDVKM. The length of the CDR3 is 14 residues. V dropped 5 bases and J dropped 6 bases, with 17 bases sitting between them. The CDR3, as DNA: TGTGCCAGCAGTCCCCCCCCGTTGGGGGGCGAGCAGTACTTC. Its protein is CASSPPPLGGEQYF.

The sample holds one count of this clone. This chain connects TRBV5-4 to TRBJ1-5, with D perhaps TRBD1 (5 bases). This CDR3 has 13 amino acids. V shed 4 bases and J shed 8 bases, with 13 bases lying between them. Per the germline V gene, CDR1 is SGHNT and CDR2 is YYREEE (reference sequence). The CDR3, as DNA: TGTGCCAGCAGCACCGACGGGGGTAAGCCCCAGCATTTT. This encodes CASSTDGGKPQHF.

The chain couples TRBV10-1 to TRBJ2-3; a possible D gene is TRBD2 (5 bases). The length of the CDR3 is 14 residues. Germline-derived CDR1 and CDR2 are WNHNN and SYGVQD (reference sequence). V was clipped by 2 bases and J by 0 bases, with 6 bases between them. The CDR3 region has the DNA TGCGCCAGCAGTGAGGAGGGTAGCACAGATACGCAGTATTTT. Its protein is CASSEEGSTDTQYF.

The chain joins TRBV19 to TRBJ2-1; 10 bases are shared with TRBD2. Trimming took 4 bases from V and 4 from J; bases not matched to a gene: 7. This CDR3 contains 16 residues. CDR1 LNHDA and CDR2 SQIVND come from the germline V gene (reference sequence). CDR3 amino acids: CASSRGLAALYNEQFF. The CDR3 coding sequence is TGTGCCAGTAGTAGAGGACTAGCGGCCCTATACAATGAGCAGTTCTTC.

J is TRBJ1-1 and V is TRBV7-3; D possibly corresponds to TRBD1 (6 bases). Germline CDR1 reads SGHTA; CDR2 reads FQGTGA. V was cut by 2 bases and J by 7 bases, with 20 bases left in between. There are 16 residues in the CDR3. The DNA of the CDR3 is TGTGCCAGCAGCTTATCGCCGGTTACAGGGCGTCTTGAAGCTTTCTTT. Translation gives CASSLSPVTGRLEAFF.

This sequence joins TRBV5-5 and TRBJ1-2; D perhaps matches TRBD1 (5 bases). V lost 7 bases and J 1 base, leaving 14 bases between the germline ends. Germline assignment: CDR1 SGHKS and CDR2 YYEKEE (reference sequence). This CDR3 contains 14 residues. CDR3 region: CASLGGGLNYGYTF. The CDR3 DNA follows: TGTGCCAGCCTCGGGGGAGGCCTTAACTATGGCTACACCTTC.

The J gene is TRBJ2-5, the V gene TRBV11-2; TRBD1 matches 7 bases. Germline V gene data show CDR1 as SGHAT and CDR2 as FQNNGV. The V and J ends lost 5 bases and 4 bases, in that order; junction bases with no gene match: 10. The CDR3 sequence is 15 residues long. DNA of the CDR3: TGTGCCAGCAGCCCCCACGGGACAGAGTCAGAGACCCAGTACTTC. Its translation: CASSPHGTESETQYF.

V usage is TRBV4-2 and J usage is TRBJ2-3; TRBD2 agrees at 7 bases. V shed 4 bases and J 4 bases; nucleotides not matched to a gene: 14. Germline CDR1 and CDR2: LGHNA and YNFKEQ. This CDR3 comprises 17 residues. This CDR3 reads CASSLGVGGGGADTQYF. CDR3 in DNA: TGTGCCAGCAGCCTTGGGGTGGGCGGGGGAGGAGCAGATACGCAGTATTTT.

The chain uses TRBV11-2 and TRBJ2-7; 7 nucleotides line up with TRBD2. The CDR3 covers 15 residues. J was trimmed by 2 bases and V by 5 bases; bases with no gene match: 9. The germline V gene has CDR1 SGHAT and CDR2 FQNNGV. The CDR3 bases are TGTGCCAGCAGCCCCGAGCGGGGAAGACCCTACGAGCAGTACTTC. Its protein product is CASSPERGRPYEQYF.

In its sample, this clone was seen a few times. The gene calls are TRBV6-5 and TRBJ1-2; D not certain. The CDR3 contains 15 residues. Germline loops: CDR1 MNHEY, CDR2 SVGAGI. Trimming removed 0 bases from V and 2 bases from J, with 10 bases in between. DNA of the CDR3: TGTGCCAGCAGTTACTCTCCAGGACTAAACTATGGCTACACCTTC. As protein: CASSYSPGLNYGYTF.

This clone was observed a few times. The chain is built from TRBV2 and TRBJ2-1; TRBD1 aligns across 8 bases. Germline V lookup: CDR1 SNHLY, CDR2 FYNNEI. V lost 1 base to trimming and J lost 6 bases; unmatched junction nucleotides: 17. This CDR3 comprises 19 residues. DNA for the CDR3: TGTGCCAGCAGTGAAGTGCCGGGACAGGTCTTAAAGGGAGGCAATGAGCAGTTCTTC. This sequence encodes CASSEVPGQVLKGGNEQFF.

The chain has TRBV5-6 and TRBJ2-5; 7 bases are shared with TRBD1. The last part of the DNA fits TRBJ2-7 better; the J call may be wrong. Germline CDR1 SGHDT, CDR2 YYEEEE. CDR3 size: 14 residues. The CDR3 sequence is CASSLYRGLYEQYF. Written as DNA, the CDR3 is TGTGCCAGCAGCTTATACAGGGGCCTATACGAGCAGTACTTC.

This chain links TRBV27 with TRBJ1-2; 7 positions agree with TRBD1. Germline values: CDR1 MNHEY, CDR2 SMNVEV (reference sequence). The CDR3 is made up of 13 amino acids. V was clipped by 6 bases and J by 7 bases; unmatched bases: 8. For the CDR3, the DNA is TGTGCCAGCAGGATACAGGGGCGCGGTGGCTACACCTTC. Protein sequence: CASRIQGRGGYTF.

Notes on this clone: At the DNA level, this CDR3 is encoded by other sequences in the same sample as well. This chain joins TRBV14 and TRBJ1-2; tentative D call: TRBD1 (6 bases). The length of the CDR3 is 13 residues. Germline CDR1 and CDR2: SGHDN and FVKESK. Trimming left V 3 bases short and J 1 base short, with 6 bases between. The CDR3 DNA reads TGTGCCAGCAGCCACAGGGGTAACTATGGCTACACCTTC. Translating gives CASSHRGNYGYTF.

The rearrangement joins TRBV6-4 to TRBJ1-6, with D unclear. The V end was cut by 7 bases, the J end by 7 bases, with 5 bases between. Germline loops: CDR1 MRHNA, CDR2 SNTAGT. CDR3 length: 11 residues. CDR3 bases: TGTGCCAGCACGGAGAATTCACCCCTCCACTTT. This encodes CASTENSPLHF.

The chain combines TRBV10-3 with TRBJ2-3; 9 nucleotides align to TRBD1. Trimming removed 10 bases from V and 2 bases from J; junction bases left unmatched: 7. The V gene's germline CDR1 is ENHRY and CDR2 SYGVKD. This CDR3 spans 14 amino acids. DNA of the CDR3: TGTGCCACCGGGACAGGGCTTACCACAGATACGCAGTATTTT. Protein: CATGTGLTTDTQYF.

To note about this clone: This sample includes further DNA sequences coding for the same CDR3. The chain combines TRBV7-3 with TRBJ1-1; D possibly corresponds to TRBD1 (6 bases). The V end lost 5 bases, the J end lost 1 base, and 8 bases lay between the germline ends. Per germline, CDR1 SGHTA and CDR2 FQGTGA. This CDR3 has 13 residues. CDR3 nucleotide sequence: TGTGCCAGCAGCCGACAGGAGAACACTGAAGCTTTCTTT. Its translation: CASSRQENTEAFF.

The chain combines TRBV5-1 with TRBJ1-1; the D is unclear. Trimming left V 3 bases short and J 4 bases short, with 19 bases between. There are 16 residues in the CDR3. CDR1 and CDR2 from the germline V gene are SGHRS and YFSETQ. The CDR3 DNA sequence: TGCGCCAGCAGCTCTACCCCGGAAGCGAGGGTCACTGAAGCTTTCTTT. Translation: CASSSTPEARVTEAFF.

The CDR3 loop is CASTPRKTSGYNEQFF. CDR3 nucleotide sequence: TGCGCCAGCACCCCTAGGAAGACTAGCGGCTACAATGAGCAGTTCTTC. V is TRBV5-1 and J is TRBJ2-1, with 9 bases identical to TRBD2. The V segment lost 6 bases and the J segment 3 bases; nucleotides outside the gene matches: 10. Germline V CDR1 and CDR2: SGHRS, YFSETQ. The CDR3 sequence is 16 residues long.

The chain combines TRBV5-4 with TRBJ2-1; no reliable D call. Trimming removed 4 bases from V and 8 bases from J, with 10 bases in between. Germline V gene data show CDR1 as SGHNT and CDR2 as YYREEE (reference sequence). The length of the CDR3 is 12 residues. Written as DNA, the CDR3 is TGTGCCAGCAGCGCCTACCAATATGAGCAGTTCTTC. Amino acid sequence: CASSAYQYEQFF.

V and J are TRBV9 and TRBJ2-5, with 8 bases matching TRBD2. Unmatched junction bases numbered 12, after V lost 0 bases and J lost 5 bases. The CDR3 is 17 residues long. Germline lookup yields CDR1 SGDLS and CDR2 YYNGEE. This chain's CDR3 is CASSVDDGGASRETQYF. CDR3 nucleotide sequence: TGTGCCAGCAGCGTAGATGACGGGGGGGCCAGTCGGGAGACCCAGTACTTC.

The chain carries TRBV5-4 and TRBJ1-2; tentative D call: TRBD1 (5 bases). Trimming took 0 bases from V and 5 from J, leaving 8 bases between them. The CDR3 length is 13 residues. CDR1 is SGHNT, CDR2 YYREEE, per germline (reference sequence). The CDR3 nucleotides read TGTGCCAGCAGCTTGGTGGCAGGGTATGGCTACACCTTC. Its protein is CASSLVAGYGYTF.